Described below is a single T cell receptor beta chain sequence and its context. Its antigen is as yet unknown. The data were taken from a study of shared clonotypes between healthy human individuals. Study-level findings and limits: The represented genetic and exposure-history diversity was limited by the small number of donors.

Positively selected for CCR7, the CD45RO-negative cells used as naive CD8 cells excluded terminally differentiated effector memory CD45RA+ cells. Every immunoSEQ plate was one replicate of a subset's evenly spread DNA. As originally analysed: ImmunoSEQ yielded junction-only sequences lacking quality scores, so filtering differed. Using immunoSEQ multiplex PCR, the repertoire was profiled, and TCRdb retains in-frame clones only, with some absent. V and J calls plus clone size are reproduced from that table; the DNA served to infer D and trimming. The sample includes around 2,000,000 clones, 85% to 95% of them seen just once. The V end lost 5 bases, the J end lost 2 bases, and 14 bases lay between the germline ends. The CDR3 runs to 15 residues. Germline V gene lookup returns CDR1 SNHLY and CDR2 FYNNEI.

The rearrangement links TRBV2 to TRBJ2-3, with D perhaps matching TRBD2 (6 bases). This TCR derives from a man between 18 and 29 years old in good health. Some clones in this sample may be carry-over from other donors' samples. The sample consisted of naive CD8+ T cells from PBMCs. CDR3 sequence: CASSRGGTPTDTQYF. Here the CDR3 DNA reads TGTGCCAGCAGTCGTGGGGGGACCCCCACAGATACGCAGTATTTT.